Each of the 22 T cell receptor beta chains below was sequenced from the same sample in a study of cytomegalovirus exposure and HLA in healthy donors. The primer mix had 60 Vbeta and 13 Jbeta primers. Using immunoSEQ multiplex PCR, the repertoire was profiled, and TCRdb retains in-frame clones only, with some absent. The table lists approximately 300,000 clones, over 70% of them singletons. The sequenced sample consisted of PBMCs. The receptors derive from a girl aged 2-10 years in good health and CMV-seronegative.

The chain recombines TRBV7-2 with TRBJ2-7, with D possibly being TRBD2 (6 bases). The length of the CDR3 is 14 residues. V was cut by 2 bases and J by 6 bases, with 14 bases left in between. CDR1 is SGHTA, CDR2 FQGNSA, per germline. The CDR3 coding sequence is TGTGCCAGCAGCTTAACGGGGCGGGGTACCGAGCAGTACTTC. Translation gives CASSLTGRGTEQYF. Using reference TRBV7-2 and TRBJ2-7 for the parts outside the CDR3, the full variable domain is GAGVSQSPSNKVTEKGKDVELRCDPISGHTALYWYRQSLGQGLEFLIYFQGNSAPDKSGLPSDRFSAERTGGSVSTLTIQRTQQEDSAVYLCASSLTGRGTEQYFGPGTRLTVT.

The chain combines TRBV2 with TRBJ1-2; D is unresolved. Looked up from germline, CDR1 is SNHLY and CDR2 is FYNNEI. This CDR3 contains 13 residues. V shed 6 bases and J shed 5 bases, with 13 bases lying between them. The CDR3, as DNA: TGTGCCAGCAGAGGCAGGATCTGGTATGGCTACACCTTC. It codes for CASRGRIWYGYTF.

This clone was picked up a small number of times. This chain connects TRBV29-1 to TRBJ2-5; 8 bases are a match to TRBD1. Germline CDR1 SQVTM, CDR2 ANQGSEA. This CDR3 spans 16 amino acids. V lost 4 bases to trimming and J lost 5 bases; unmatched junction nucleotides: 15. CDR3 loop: CSVVWSQDRVGETQYF. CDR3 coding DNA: TGCAGCGTTGTTTGGTCTCAGGACAGGGTCGGCGAGACCCAGTACTTC.

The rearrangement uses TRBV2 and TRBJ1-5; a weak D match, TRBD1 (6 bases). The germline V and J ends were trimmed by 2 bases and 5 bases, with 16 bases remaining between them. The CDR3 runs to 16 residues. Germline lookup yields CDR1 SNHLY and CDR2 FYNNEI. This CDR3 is CASSETGTWFDQPQHF. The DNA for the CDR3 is TGTGCCAGCAGTGAAACGGGGACATGGTTTGATCAGCCCCAGCATTTT.

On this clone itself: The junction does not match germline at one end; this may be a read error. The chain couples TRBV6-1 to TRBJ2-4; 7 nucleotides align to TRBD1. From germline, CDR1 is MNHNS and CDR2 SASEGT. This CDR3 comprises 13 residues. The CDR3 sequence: CASSEQGGVSLNF. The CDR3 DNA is TGTGCCAGCAGTGAGCAAGGGGGCGTCTCCCTAAACTTC.

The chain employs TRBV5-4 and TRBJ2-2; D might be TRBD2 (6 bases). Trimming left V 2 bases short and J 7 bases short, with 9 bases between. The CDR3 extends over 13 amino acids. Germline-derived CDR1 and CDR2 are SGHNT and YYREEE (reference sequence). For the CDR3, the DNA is TGTGCCAGCAGCTTCTTGGGGGGCGGGGAGCTGTTTTTT. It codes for CASSFLGGGELFF.

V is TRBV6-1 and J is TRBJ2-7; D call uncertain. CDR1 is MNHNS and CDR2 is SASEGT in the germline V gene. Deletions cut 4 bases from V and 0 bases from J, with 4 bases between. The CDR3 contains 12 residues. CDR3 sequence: CASSVDSYEQYF. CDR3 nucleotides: TGTGCCAGCAGTGTAGACTCCTACGAGCAGTACTTC.

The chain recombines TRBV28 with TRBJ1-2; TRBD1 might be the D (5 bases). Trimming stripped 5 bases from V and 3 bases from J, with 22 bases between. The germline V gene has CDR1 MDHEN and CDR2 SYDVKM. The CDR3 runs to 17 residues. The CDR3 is CASSPGSVMGGDYGYTF. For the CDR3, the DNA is TGTGCCAGCAGTCCTGGATCTGTCATGGGGGGTGACTATGGCTACACCTTC.

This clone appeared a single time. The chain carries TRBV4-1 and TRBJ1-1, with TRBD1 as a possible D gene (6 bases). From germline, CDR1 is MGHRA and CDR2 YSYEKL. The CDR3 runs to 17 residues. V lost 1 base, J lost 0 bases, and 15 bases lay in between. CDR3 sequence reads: CASSQGPLQGVNTEAFF. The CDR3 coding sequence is TGCGCCAGCAGCCAAGGACCCCTACAGGGTGTGAACACTGAAGCTTTCTTT.

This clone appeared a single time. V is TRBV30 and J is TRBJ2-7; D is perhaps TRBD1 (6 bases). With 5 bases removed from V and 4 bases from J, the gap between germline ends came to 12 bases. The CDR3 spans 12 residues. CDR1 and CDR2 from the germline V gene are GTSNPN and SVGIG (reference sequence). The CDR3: CAWGGGSYEQYF. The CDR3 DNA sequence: TGTGCCTGGGGGGGCGGGTCGTACGAGCAGTACTTC.

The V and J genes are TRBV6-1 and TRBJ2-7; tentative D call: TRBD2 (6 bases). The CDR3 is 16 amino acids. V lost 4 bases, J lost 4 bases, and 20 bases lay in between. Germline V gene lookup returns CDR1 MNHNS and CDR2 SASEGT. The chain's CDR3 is CASSAPRGGKSYEQYF. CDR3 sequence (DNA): TGTGCCAGCAGTGCCCCAAGGGGCGGGAAATCGTACGAGCAGTACTTC.

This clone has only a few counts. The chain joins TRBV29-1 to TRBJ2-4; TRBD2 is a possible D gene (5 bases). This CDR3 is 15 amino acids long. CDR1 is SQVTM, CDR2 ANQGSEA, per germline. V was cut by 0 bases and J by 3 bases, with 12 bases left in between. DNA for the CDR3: TGCAGCGTTGAAGATCAAGGGAGCGGCAAAAACATTCAGTACTTC. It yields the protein CSVEDQGSGKNIQYF.

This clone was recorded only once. The CDR3 nucleotides read TGTGCCAGCAGTGACCCGGGACACCCTCGGTACACTGAAGCTTTCTTT. Translated, it gives CASSDPGHPRYTEAFF. The chain combines TRBV2 with TRBJ1-1, with a tentative D call TRBD1 (6 bases). CDR1 and CDR2 from the germline V gene are SNHLY and FYNNEI. V was trimmed by 3 bases and J by 3 bases, leaving 17 bases between them. CDR3 length: 16 amino acids.

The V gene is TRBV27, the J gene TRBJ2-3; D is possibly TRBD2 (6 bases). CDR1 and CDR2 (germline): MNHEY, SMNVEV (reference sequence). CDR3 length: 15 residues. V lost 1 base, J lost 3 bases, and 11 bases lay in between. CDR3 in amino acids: CASSLLGSGTDTQYF. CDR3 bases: TGTGCCAGCAGTTTATTGGGCAGCGGGACAGATACGCAGTATTTT.

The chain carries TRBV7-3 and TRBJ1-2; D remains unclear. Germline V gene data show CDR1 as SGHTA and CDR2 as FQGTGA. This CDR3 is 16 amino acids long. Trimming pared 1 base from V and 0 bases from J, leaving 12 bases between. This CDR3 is CASSLSGSGPNYGYTF. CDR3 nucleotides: TGTGCCAGCAGCTTAAGTGGTAGCGGACCTAACTATGGCTACACCTTC.

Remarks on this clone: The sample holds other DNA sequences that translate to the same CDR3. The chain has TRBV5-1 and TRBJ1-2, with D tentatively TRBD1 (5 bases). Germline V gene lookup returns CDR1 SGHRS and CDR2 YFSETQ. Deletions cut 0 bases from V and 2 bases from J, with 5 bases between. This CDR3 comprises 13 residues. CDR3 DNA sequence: TGCGCCAGCAGCTTGGCAGGGAACTATGGCTACACCTTC. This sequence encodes CASSLAGNYGYTF.

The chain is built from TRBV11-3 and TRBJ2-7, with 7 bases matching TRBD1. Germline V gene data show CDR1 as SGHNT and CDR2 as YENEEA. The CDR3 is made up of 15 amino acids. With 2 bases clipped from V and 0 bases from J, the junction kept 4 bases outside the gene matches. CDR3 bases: TGTGCCAGCAGCTTAATACAGGGGCACTCCTACGAGCAGTACTTC. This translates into CASSLIQGHSYEQYF.

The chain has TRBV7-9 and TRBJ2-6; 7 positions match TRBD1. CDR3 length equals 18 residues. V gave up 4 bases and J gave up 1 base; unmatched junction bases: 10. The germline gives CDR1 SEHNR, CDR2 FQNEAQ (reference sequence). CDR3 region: CASSYPRQGGSGANVLTF. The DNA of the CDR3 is TGTGCCAGCAGCTACCCCCGACAGGGCGGTTCTGGGGCCAACGTCCTGACTTTC.

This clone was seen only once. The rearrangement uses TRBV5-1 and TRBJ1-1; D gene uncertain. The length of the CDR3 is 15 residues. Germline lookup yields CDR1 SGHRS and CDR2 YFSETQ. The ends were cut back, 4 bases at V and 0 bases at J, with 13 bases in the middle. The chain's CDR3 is CASSPGGPLNTEAFF. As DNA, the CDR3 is TGCGCCAGCAGCCCGGGAGGGCCTCTGAACACTGAAGCTTTCTTT.

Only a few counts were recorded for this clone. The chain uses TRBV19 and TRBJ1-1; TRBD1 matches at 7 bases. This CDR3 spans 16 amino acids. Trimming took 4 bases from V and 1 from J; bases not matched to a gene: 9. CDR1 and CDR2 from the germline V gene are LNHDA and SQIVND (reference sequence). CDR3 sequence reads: CASSNWDSGSNTEAFF. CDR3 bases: TGTGCCAGTAGTAATTGGGACAGCGGGTCGAACACTGAAGCTTTCTTT.

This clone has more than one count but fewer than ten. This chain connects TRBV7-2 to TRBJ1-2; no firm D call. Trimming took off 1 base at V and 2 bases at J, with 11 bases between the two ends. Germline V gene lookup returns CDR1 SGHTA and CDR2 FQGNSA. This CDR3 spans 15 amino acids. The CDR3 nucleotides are TGTGCCAGCAGCTTAGTCCCAGGATTGAACTATGGCTACACCTTC. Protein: CASSLVPGLNYGYTF.

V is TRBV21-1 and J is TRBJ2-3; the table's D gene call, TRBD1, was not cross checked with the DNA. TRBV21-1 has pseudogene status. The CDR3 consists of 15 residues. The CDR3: CASSLVGQSTDTQYF. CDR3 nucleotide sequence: TGTGCCAGCAGCTTGGTTGGACAAAGCACAGATACGCAGTATTTT.